The 21 T cell receptor beta chains below come from one sample, sequenced in a study of blood T cell repertoires in COVID-19. Produced via immunoSEQ multiplex PCR; TCRdb's table is partial and in-frame only. Among under 300,000 clones listed, around 90% were seen once. Sequences were obtained from PBMCs or T cells enriched from blood (not recorded which). Every receptor here comes from a woman between 40 and 55 years old who had recovered from COVID-19.

This clone was seen only a few times. The chain recombines TRBV7-9 with TRBJ2-1, with TRBD2 identical over 7 bases. V shed 1 base and J 8 bases; nucleotides not matched to a gene: 5. The V gene's germline CDR1 is SEHNR and CDR2 FQNEAQ (reference sequence). This CDR3 is 14 amino acids long. CDR3 protein: CASSLDRAGDEQFF. For the CDR3, the DNA is TGTGCCAGCAGCTTAGACCGGGCGGGGGATGAGCAGTTCTTC.

The CDR3 DNA follows: TGTGCCAGCAGTGACATACTGGACACCATCAACTATGGCTACACCTTC. Translating it yields CASSDILDTINYGYTF. V is TRBV6-1 and J is TRBJ1-2, with D perhaps TRBD1 (5 bases). Germline lookup yields CDR1 MNHNS and CDR2 SASEGT. Between the trimmed V and J ends, which lost 3 bases and 2 bases, there was a span of 16 bases. The length of the CDR3 is 16 residues.

This clone has only one observation. This chain connects TRBV6-5 to TRBJ1-3, with D hard to call. V was clipped by 5 bases and J by 4 bases, with 12 bases between them. Germline CDR1 and CDR2: MNHEY and SVGAGI. This CDR3 has 14 amino acids. Written as DNA, the CDR3 is TGTGCCAGCAGTCAACGGGAGGGCGGAAACACCATATATTTT. This codes for CASSQREGGNTIYF.

The V and J genes are TRBV20-1 and TRBJ1-2; a weak D match, TRBD1 (5 bases). Trimming cost V 3 bases and J 6 bases, with 14 bases left between them. Looked up from germline, CDR1 is DFQATT and CDR2 is SNEGSKA (reference sequence). The CDR3 sequence is 13 residues long. CDR3 sequence: CSASLWTNDGYTF. The CDR3 bases are TGCAGTGCTAGTCTCTGGACAAATGATGGCTACACCTTC.

This clone appeared a single time. This chain links TRBV5-1 with TRBJ2-5; 8 nucleotides line up with TRBD2. Germline values: CDR1 SGHRS, CDR2 YFSETQ. With 4 bases clipped from V and 1 base from J, the junction kept 6 bases outside the gene matches. The CDR3 covers 15 residues. CDR3 sequence reads: CASSTSTSGQETQYF. In DNA, the CDR3 is TGCGCCAGCAGCACATCTACTAGCGGCCAAGAGACCCAGTACTTC.

This clone has just a few counts. Additional DNA sequences in this sample encode the identical CDR3. The chain recombines TRBV5-5 with TRBJ1-1; no definite D call. Per germline, CDR1 SGHKS and CDR2 YYEKEE (reference sequence). Deletions cut 2 bases from V and 0 bases from J, with 5 bases between. CDR3 length equals 13 residues. This CDR3 is CASSLGVNTEAFF. The CDR3 DNA follows: TGTGCCAGCAGCTTAGGAGTGAACACTGAAGCTTTCTTT.

In its sample, this clone was seen once. The rearrangement uses TRBV24-1 and TRBJ2-3; 14 bases align to TRBD2. CDR3 length equals 19 residues. After removal of 3 bases from V and 1 base from J, the junction contained 8 bases not matched to a gene. Germline-derived CDR1 and CDR2 are KGHDR and SFDVKD. CDR3: CATSDAPGLAGVGTDTQYF. CDR3 DNA: TGTGCCACCAGTGATGCGCCGGGACTAGCGGGAGTAGGCACAGATACGCAGTATTTT.

V gene TRBV7-3 combines with J gene TRBJ2-1; the match to TRBD2 covers 12 bases. The germline gives CDR1 SGHTA, CDR2 FQGTGA. The V gene end was trimmed by 0 bases and the J gene end by 4 bases; junction bases not matched to a gene: 4. The CDR3 loop spans 17 amino acids. The CDR3 nucleotides read TGTGCCAGCAGCTTAACTGGACTAGCGGGGAATTACAATGAGCAGTTCTTC. Its protein product is CASSLTGLAGNYNEQFF.

Only a few counts were recorded for this clone. J is TRBJ2-5 and V is TRBV6-2 or TRBV6-3; D unclear. Looked up from germline, CDR1 is MNHEY and CDR2 is SVGEGT. V shed 2 bases and J shed 5 bases, with 9 bases lying between them. This CDR3 has 13 amino acids. For the CDR3, the DNA is TGTGCCAGCAGTTACGTCGCCGGGGAGACCCAGTACTTC. Translated: CASSYVAGETQYF.

J is TRBJ2-1 and V is TRBV29-1; 12 bases match TRBD2. Per germline, CDR1 SQVTM and CDR2 ANQGSEA. Losses at the gene ends were 4 bases for V and 8 bases for J; bases not matched to a gene: 15. The CDR3 loop spans 17 amino acids. The CDR3 here is CSVGPLAGGLHGDEQFF. The CDR3 DNA sequence: TGCAGCGTTGGCCCACTAGCGGGGGGCCTACATGGCGATGAGCAGTTCTTC.

V gene TRBV19 combines with J gene TRBJ2-6; 10 bases are shared with TRBD1. This CDR3 comprises 17 residues. In germline, CDR1 is LNHDA, CDR2 SQIVND (reference sequence). V shed 5 bases, J shed 0 bases, and the junction held 4 bases outside the gene matches. The CDR3 spells CASSAGQGVSGANVLTF. In DNA form, the CDR3 reads TGTGCCAGTAGTGCCGGACAGGGGGTCTCTGGGGCCAACGTCCTGACTTTC.

The rearrangement joins TRBV7-2 to TRBJ2-1; 8 bases map to TRBD1. V lost 4 bases to trimming and J lost 0 bases; unmatched junction nucleotides: 5. This CDR3 has 16 amino acids. Germline V CDR1 and CDR2: SGHTA, FQGNSA. The CDR3 spells CASSSRQGPSYNEQFF. The CDR3 DNA is TGTGCCAGCAGCTCGAGACAGGGGCCCTCCTACAATGAGCAGTTCTTC.

The chain joins TRBV6-1 to TRBJ1-2, with TRBD1 identical over 9 bases. Germline V gives CDR1 MNHNS, CDR2 SASEGT. J gave up 4 bases and V 1 base, and 1 base lay outside the gene matches. The CDR3 is made up of 14 amino acids. The CDR3 is CASSEVGQGYGYTF. CDR3 sequence (DNA): TGTGCCAGCAGTGAAGTGGGACAGGGCTATGGCTACACCTTC.

The chain recombines TRBV3-1 (or the pseudogene TRBV3-2) with TRBJ2-5; 7 bases fit TRBD2. Germline assignment: CDR1 LGHDT and CDR2 YNNKEL (reference sequence). V shed 4 bases, J shed 3 bases, and the junction held 11 bases outside the gene matches. The CDR3 runs 16 residues. CDR3 sequence: CASSRGVGGGKETQYF. In nucleotides, the CDR3 is TGTGCCAGCAGCCGGGGTGTTGGCGGGGGAAAAGAGACCCAGTACTTC.

The V call is TRBV30, the J call TRBJ1-1; possible D gene TRBD1, 5 bases. Germline-derived CDR1 and CDR2 are GTSNPN and SVGIG (reference sequence). V was trimmed by 6 bases and J by 5 bases, leaving 16 bases between them. The CDR3 covers 13 residues. The CDR3 nucleotides are TGTGCCTGCTGGCCCGCCCGGGGGACTGAAGCTTTCTTT. It is translated as CACWPARGTEAFF.

The J gene is TRBJ1-4, the V gene TRBV5-8; possible D gene TRBD1, 5 bases. The CDR3 runs 14 residues. The V gene's germline CDR1 is SGHTS and CDR2 YDEGEE. Trimming left V 5 bases short and J 7 bases short, with 15 bases between. The CDR3 bases are TGTGCCAGCAGGACGGGACCGGGGGTTGAAAAACTGTTTTTT. Its translation is CASRTGPGVEKLFF.

The V call is TRBV19, the J call TRBJ1-1; D may be TRBD1 (5 bases). V was trimmed by 5 bases and J by 0 bases, leaving 10 bases between them. The CDR3 is made up of 14 amino acids. Germline lookup yields CDR1 LNHDA and CDR2 SQIVND (reference sequence). The CDR3 here is CASSGQTVNTEAFF. The CDR3 DNA reads as TGTGCCAGTAGTGGCCAGACAGTGAACACTGAAGCTTTCTTT.

The CDR3 DNA sequence: TGTGCCAGCAGTTTACTGTCGAACTATGGCTACACCTTC. This encodes CASSLLSNYGYTF. The J gene is TRBJ1-2, the V gene TRBV12-3 or TRBV12-4; D remains unclear. This CDR3 spans 13 amino acids. Between the trimmed V and J ends, which lost 2 bases and 2 bases, there was a span of 6 bases.

A few counts support this clone. The gene calls are TRBV7-9 and TRBJ1-2; tentative D call: TRBD1 (6 bases). The CDR3 sequence is 12 residues long. The germline CDR1 and CDR2 sequences are SEHNR and FQNEAQ (reference sequence). V lost 4 bases and J lost 7, with 10 bases in between. The CDR3 region is CASSSSGVGYTF. The CDR3, as DNA: TGTGCCAGCAGCTCGTCAGGGGTTGGCTACACCTTC.

This chain uses TRBV24-1 with TRBJ2-3; 7 nucleotides align to TRBD2. The CDR3 runs 16 residues. V lost 2 bases and J lost 4; bases outside the gene matches: 8. Germline lookup yields CDR1 KGHDR and CDR2 SFDVKD. CDR3 protein: CATSDSERGLADTQYF. CDR3 DNA sequence: TGTGCCACCAGTGATTCCGAGCGGGGCCTGGCAGATACGCAGTATTTT.

The chain's CDR3 is CASRASGGNSPLHF. The CDR3 region has the DNA TGCGCCAGCCGGGCCTCCGGCGGGAATTCACCCCTCCACTTT. The chain employs TRBV4-3 and TRBJ1-6; D gene ambiguous. The CDR3 sequence is 14 residues long. Per germline, CDR1 LGHNA and CDR2 YSLEER. V lost 8 bases and J lost 7, with 15 bases in between.